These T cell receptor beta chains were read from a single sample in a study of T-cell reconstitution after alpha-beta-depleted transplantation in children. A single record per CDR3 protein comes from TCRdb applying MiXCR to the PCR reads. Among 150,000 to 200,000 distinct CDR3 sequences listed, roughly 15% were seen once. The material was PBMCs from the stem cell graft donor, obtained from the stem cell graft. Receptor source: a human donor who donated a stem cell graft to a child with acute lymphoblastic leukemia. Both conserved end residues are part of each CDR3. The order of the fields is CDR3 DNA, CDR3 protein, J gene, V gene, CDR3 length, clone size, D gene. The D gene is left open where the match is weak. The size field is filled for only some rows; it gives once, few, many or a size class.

TGTGCCAGTAGCCAGTGGATCTCCTACGAGCAGTACTTC	CASSQWISYEQYF	TRBJ2-7	TRBV19	13	many	NA
TGTGCCAGCAGTTTAGAAAGGACTTGGGCCGGGGAGCTGTTTTTT	CASSLERTWAGELFF	TRBJ2-2	TRBV12-3/TRBV12-4	15	NA	NA
TGCGCCAGCAGCTTGGGGACCGACCCTAGCACAGATACGCAGTATTTT	CASSLGTDPSTDTQYF	TRBJ2-3	TRBV5-1	16	many	NA
TGCAGTGCTAGAGATCTCCAAGAACAGGGCCACGATACGCAGTATTTT	CSARDLQEQGHDTQYF	TRBJ2-3	TRBV20-1	16	NA	NA
TGCAGTGCTAGAGTCGTAGTAGGGCCCGATGAGCAGTTCTTC	CSARVVVGPDEQFF	TRBJ2-1	TRBV20-1	14	many	NA
TGTGCCAGCAGTTACCCGGGGTCCCGCACAGATACGCAGTATTTT	CASSYPGSRTDTQYF	TRBJ2-3	TRBV12-3/TRBV12-4	15	many	NA
TGTGCCAGCAGCTTGGCGCGACTAGCGGGGAATGAGCAGTTCTTC	CASSLARLAGNEQFF	TRBJ2-1	TRBV5-5	15	many	TRBD2
TGCAGTGCTAGAGCCTATTCGTTTGAGCAGTTCTTC	CSARAYSFEQFF	TRBJ2-1	TRBV20-1	12	many	NA
TGTGCCAGCAGCTTAGACTCAGCGGGAGACAATGAGCAGTTCTTC	CASSLDSAGDNEQFF	TRBJ2-1	TRBV7-2	15	many	TRBD2
TGTGCCAGCAGTCACCGCCCCTACGAGCAGTACTTC	CASSHRPYEQYF	TRBJ2-7	TRBV12-3/TRBV12-4	12	many	NA
TGCAGTGCTACTGCTAGCGGGAGGGTGTCCTACAATGAGCAGTTCTTC	CSATASGRVSYNEQFF	TRBJ2-1	TRBV20-1	16	many	TRBD2
TGCAGTGCTAGAGGTCACTCCGGGAGGGCCTTCTACAATGAGCAGTTCTTC	CSARGHSGRAFYNEQFF	TRBJ2-1	TRBV20-1	17	NA	TRBD2
TGTGCCAGCAGCGCCTCGGGACAGGGGGCATTTGAGCAGTTCTTC	CASSASGQGAFEQFF	TRBJ2-1	TRBV6-1	15	many	TRBD1
TGTGCCAGCAGCTGGGCCGGGCTTCTCACCGGGGAGCTGTTTTTT	CASSWAGLLTGELFF	TRBJ2-2	TRBV5-4	15	many	NA
TGTGCCAGCAGTTTTTCCCCGGACTGGACGCGGGGCGGGGAGCTGTTTTTT	CASSFSPDWTRGGELFF	TRBJ2-2	TRBV28	17	many	NA
TGTGCCAGCAAACGAAGGTCCGGGACTAGCGCTACAGATACGCAGTATTTT	CASKRRSGTSATDTQYF	TRBJ2-3	TRBV7-8	17	many	TRBD2
TGCGCCAGCAGCAAATGGGGGGCAGTAGCGGGAGGAGCCGAGCAGTACTTC	CASSKWGAVAGGAEQYF	TRBJ2-7	TRBV5-1	17	few	TRBD2
TGCGCCAGCAGCTCCCTGCGCAATGAGCAGTTCTTC	CASSSLRNEQFF	TRBJ2-1	TRBV5-1	12	many	NA